A single T cell receptor (beta chain) is shown here with its context. The entry originates in a study of technical replicates of blood from several donors. The CDR3 sequence is 16 residues long. V was shortened by 0 bases and J by 2 bases, with 14 bases between the two germline ends. Data came from immunoSEQ multiplex PCR; TCRdb stores just in-frame clones and leaves some out. The sample contains roughly 14,000 clones, 80% to 90% of which appear only once. The material sequenced was PBMCs. The origin of this receptor is a human donor in good health. This chain joins TRBV23-1 and TRBJ2-7; D is perhaps TRBD1 (6 bases). TRBV23-1 carries the ORF label, with uncertain function. The CDR3 DNA reads TGCGCCAGCAGTCAATCCTCCTGGGGGCGTACCTACGAGCAGTACTTC. It codes for CASSQSSWGRTYEQYF.